The 21 T cell receptor beta chains below were found in one sample sequenced in a study of shared clonotypes between healthy human individuals. Assay used: immunoSEQ multiplex PCR; TCRdb lists only in-frame clones, some missing. The top ten hold about 0.35% of the sample, which has over a million clones, roughly 98.5% seen once. The specimen was naive CD4+ T cells sorted from blood. Noted subset: CD45RA+ positively selected. These receptors came from a man aged 25 to 40 in good health.

This chain joins TRBV5-1 and TRBJ2-1; D possibly corresponds to TRBD2 (6 bases). From germline, CDR1 is SGHRS and CDR2 YFSETQ. The ends were cut back, 6 bases at V and 0 bases at J, with 16 bases in the middle. This CDR3 is 16 amino acids long. The DNA for the CDR3 is TGCGCCAGCACCACGCGGGACTCTAGCTCCTACAATGAGCAGTTCTTC. This codes for CASTTRDSSSYNEQFF.

This sequence joins TRBV18 and TRBJ1-2; tentatively, D is TRBD1 (6 bases). Germline CDR1 KGHSH, CDR2 LQKENI. V dropped 4 bases and J dropped 8 bases, with 17 bases sitting between them. The CDR3 has 14 amino acids. The CDR3 DNA reads TGTGCCAGCTCACAACAGGGAGAGGGGGTCGGCTACACCTTC. Protein sequence: CASSQQGEGVGYTF. The full variable domain, in which reference TRBV18 and TRBJ1-2 provide the parts outside the CDR3, is NAGVMQNPRHLVRRRGQEARLRCSPMKGHSHVYWYRQLPEEGLKFMVYLQKENIIDESGMPKERFSAEFPKEGPSILRIQQVVRGDSAAYFCASSQQGEGVGYTFGSGTRLTVV.

The rearrangement links TRBV28 to TRBJ1-4; the D is unclear. CDR1 and CDR2 (germline): MDHEN, SYDVKM. The CDR3 runs 15 residues. Between the trimmed V and J ends, which lost 8 bases and 10 bases, there was a span of 23 bases. The CDR3 loop is CASFSLSPPLGKLFF. CDR3 coding DNA: TGTGCCAGCTTCTCCCTAAGCCCCCCTCTCGGAAAACTGTTTTTT. Full variable domain (outside the CDR3, taken from reference TRBV28 and TRBJ1-4): DVKVTQSSRYLVKRTGEKVFLECVQDMDHENMFWYRQDPGLGLRLIYFSYDVKMKEKGDIPEGYSVSREKKERFSLILESASTNQTSMYLCASFSLSPPLGKLFFGSGTQLSVL.

The chain links TRBV7-2 to TRBJ1-2; possible D gene TRBD1, 6 bases. The CDR3 has 13 amino acids. Germline values: CDR1 SGHTA, CDR2 FQGNSA. Trimming took off 3 bases at V and 6 bases at J, with 11 bases between the two ends. This CDR3 reads CASSFGRGNGYTF. Written as DNA, the CDR3 is TGTGCCAGCAGCTTTGGGAGGGGGAATGGCTACACCTTC.

The genes are TRBV2 and TRBJ2-1, with 11 bases fitting TRBD2. The germline V gene encodes CDR1 SNHLY and CDR2 FYNNEI. Trimming removed 5 bases from V and 10 bases from J; junction bases left unmatched: 10. This CDR3 comprises 15 residues. The CDR3 protein is CASSKIAGGPSEQFF. DNA for the CDR3: TGTGCCAGCAGTAAAATAGCGGGAGGGCCTTCAGAGCAGTTCTTC.

This chain uses TRBV7-2 with TRBJ2-2; maybe TRBD2 (6 bases). V shed 1 base and J shed 7 bases, with 16 bases lying between them. This CDR3 has 16 amino acids. The germline CDR1 and CDR2 sequences are SGHTA and FQGNSA. This chain's CDR3 is CASSLEFGTSIGELFF. The CDR3 region has the DNA TGTGCCAGCAGCTTAGAATTTGGCACTAGCATCGGGGAGCTGTTTTTT.

The chain uses TRBV19 and TRBJ2-1, with a weak D call TRBD2 (5 bases). Trimming stripped 1 base from V and 6 bases from J, with 19 bases between. The germline V gene encodes CDR1 LNHDA and CDR2 SQIVND (reference sequence). CDR3 length equals 17 residues. In nucleotides, the CDR3 is TGTGCCAGTAGTATAGCCCTCCGGCCAGCCGGGATCAATGAGCAGTTCTTC. As protein: CASSIALRPAGINEQFF.

V is TRBV6-1 and J is TRBJ1-2, with TRBD1 as a possible D gene (5 bases). Germline CDR1 and CDR2: MNHNS and SASEGT. This CDR3 region has 15 residues. V lost 7 bases and J 1 base, leaving 16 bases between the germline ends. DNA for the CDR3: TGTGCCAGCATCGGCAGGGCTGATCATAACTATGGCTACACCTTC. This codes for CASIGRADHNYGYTF.

The chain joins TRBV14 to TRBJ2-2; 14 bases map to TRBD2. The germline gives CDR1 SGHDN, CDR2 FVKESK. This CDR3 has 16 residues. V dropped 5 bases and J dropped 6; count of bases not matched to a gene: 5. CDR3 DNA sequence: TGTGCCAGCAGCTTGGGACTAGCGGGAGTTGCCGGGGAGCTGTTTTTT. Residues: CASSLGLAGVAGELFF.

This clone appeared once. Other DNA sequences of this sample code for an identical CDR3. The V call is TRBV20-1, the J call TRBJ2-7; no firm D call. This CDR3 has 11 residues. Trimming left V 1 base short and J 4 bases short, with 5 bases between. The germline V gene has CDR1 DFQATT and CDR2 SNEGSKA (reference sequence). The CDR3 loop reads CSARAGYEQYF. The CDR3 nucleotides read TGCAGTGCTAGAGCTGGGTACGAGCAGTACTTC.

The chain joins TRBV2 to TRBJ2-2; no definite D call. The V and J ends lost 7 bases and 3 bases respectively, with 12 bases between them. This CDR3 is built from 14 residues. The germline V gene has CDR1 SNHLY and CDR2 FYNNEI. CDR3 loop: CASNGVVYTGELFF. The CDR3 nucleotides read TGTGCCAGCAATGGGGTTGTCTACACCGGGGAGCTGTTTTTT.

This sequence joins TRBV7-8 and TRBJ2-7; D might be TRBD1 (5 bases). The ends were cut back, 3 bases at V and 1 base at J, with 16 bases in the middle. CDR3 length: 16 residues. CDR1 is SGHVS, CDR2 FQNEAQ, per germline. This chain's CDR3 is CASSFPRGSHSYEQYF. For the CDR3, the DNA is TGTGCCAGCAGCTTTCCAAGGGGCTCCCATTCCTACGAGCAGTACTTC.

V usage is TRBV27 and J usage is TRBJ2-7; maybe TRBD2 (5 bases). This CDR3 contains 12 residues. V lost 3 bases, J lost 9 bases, and 12 bases lay in between. Germline V CDR1 and CDR2: MNHEY, SMNVEV (reference sequence). The CDR3: CASSFRGFGQYF. The CDR3 nucleotides are TGTGCCAGCAGTTTTAGAGGGTTCGGGCAGTACTTC.

The V and J genes are TRBV19 and TRBJ2-5, with 9 nucleotides matching TRBD2. The CDR3 covers 15 residues. Losses at the gene ends were 4 bases for V and 5 bases for J; bases not matched to a gene: 8. Germline loops: CDR1 LNHDA, CDR2 SQIVND (reference sequence). This CDR3 reads CASSTGTSSLETQYF. DNA of the CDR3: TGTGCCAGTAGTACCGGGACTAGCTCTTTGGAGACCCAGTACTTC. Combining the CDR3 with reference TRBV19 and TRBJ2-5 gives the whole variable domain DGGITQSPKYLFRKEGQNVTLSCEQNLNHDAMYWYRQDPGQGLRLIYYSQIVNDFQKGDIAEGYSVSREKKESFPLTVTSAQKNPTAFYLCASSTGTSSLETQYFGPGTRLLVL.

The chain uses TRBV7-9 and TRBJ2-3; 8 nucleotides match TRBD1. There are 15 residues in the CDR3. CDR1 is SEHNR, CDR2 FQNEAQ, per germline (reference sequence). J gave up 0 bases and V 5 bases, and 4 bases lay outside the gene matches. The CDR3 region has the DNA TGTGCCAGCAGCAAGACAGGGGATAGCACAGATACGCAGTATTTT. Translated: CASSKTGDSTDTQYF.

The CDR3 region has the DNA TGTGCCAGCAGCCCAGCTAGCGGGAGGGCCTTTTCCTACGAGCAGTACTTC. Translation: CASSPASGRAFSYEQYF. The chain uses TRBV7-8 and TRBJ2-7; TRBD2 agrees at 12 bases. The CDR3 loop spans 17 amino acids. Germline-derived CDR1 and CDR2 are SGHVS and FQNEAQ. Losses at the gene ends were 5 bases for V and 1 base for J; bases not matched to a gene: 9.

This chain links TRBV5-1 with TRBJ2-1, with 8 bases lining up with TRBD2. The V and J ends lost 7 bases and 5 bases, in that order; junction bases with no gene match: 5. CDR1 is SGHRS and CDR2 is YFSETQ in the germline V gene. The CDR3 has 13 amino acids. CDR3 coding DNA: TGCGCCAGCGGACCAGCGGGAGACAATGAGCAGTTCTTC. Translated: CASGPAGDNEQFF.

DNA for the CDR3: TGTGCCAGCAGAACCGGCGGCTACAATGAGCAGTTCTTC. Amino acid sequence: CASRTGGYNEQFF. The chain is built from TRBV6-1 and TRBJ2-1; unclear D gene. Trimming took off 6 bases at V and 3 bases at J, with 9 bases between the two ends. In germline, CDR1 is MNHNS, CDR2 SASEGT. The CDR3 runs 13 residues.

In this sample, this clone turned up once. This chain links TRBV18 with TRBJ2-7; perhaps TRBD1 as D (6 bases). The V end was cut by 8 bases, the J end by 2 bases, with 22 bases between. The CDR3 runs to 16 residues. Germline V lookup: CDR1 KGHSH, CDR2 LQKENI. The CDR3 loop is CASTTRMTGETYEQYF. For the CDR3, the DNA is TGTGCCAGCACAACTCGAATGACAGGTGAAACCTACGAGCAGTACTTC.

The V and J genes are TRBV28 and TRBJ1-3; D gene unclear. Germline values: CDR1 MDHEN, CDR2 SYDVKM. The CDR3 sequence is 15 residues long. V lost 5 bases and J lost 0, with 11 bases in between. CDR3 DNA sequence: TGTGCCAGCAGTACCCCCCTTAGCTCTGGAAACACCATATATTTT. The encoded protein is CASSTPLSSGNTIYF.

The V call is TRBV6-5, the J call TRBJ1-4; possibly TRBD1 for D (6 bases). This CDR3 region has 14 residues. V was clipped by 5 bases and J by 6 bases, with 13 bases between them. The germline V gene has CDR1 MNHEY and CDR2 SVGAGI. CDR3 sequence: CASSRTVGHEKLFF. CDR3 nucleotides: TGTGCCAGCAGTCGGACAGTGGGGCATGAAAAACTGTTTTTT.